This TCR beta chain emerged from a study of shared clonotypes between healthy human individuals. All donors were Caucasian adults living in Nashville, Tennessee. Into CD45RA+ naive and CD45RA-negative memory subsets, the CD4+ cells were split. Notes on the study in general: An expected dependence of interdonor clonotype sharing on sequencing depth was noted. The small donor group covered limited genetic and exposure diversity.

Method: immunoSEQ multiplex PCR; TCRdb's copy keeps in-frame clones and lacks some. The table includes 2 million to 2.5 million clones, approximately 95% detected once. Worth noting for this clone: Its specificity is not known.

Sequenced material: naive CD4+ T cells from PBMCs. Subset specified: CD45RA+ positively selected. The TCR originated in a man aged 18-30 years in good health. Some clones in this sample may be carry-over from other donors' samples.

CDR3 sequence (DNA): TGTGCCACCAGCAGAGAACTAAACAGGGGAGGGGATGAAAAACTGTTTTTT. Residues: CATSRELNRGGDEKLFF. This sequence joins TRBV15 and TRBJ1-4, with TRBD1 identical over 7 bases. The V gene end was trimmed by 0 bases and the J gene end by 6 bases; junction bases not matched to a gene: 10. There are 17 residues in the CDR3. Per the germline V gene, CDR1 is LNHNV and CDR2 is YYDKDF (reference sequence).